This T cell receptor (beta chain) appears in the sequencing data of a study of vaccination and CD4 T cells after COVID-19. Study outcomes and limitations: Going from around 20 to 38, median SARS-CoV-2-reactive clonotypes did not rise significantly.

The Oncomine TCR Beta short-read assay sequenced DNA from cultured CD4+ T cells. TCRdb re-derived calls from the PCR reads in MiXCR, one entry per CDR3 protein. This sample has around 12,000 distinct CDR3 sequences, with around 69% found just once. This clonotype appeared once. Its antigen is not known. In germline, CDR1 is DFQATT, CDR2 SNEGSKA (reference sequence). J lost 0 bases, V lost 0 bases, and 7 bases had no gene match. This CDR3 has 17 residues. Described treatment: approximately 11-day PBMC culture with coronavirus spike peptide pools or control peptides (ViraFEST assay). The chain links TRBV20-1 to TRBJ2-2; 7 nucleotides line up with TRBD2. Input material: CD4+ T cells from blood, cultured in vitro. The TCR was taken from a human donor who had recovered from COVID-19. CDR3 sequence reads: CSARDGRLGSNTGELFF. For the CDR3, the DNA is TGCAGTGCTAGAGACGGGAGGTTGGGGTCGAACACCGGGGAGCTGTTTTTT.